This TCR beta chain emerged from a study of identical twins. This clonotype was counted ten times or more. Germline V CDR1 and CDR2: SGDLS, YYNGEE. This CDR3 has 15 residues. The V gene lost 0 bases and the J gene lost 0 bases, with 8 bases spanning the gap. Addition of a universal primer site occurred through template switching, and cDNA carried unique molecular identifiers. TCRdb redid the calling of the 5' RACE reads with MiXCR, one entry per CDR3 protein. The sample holds 1.5 million to 2 million distinct CDR3 sequences, about 30% seen once. The V gene is TRBV9, the J gene TRBJ2-3; D is unclear. The TCR was taken from a newborn girl in good health. The source material was cord blood. The CDR3 loop is CASSVAPTSTDTQYF. CDR3 DNA sequence: TGTGCCAGCAGCGTAGCACCTACTAGCACAGATACGCAGTATTTT.